A selection of T cell receptor beta chains follows, all from one sample in a study of cytomegalovirus exposure and HLA in healthy donors. Clones were sequenced by immunoSEQ multiplex PCR, and TCRdb holds only the in-frame ones, with some missing. This table holds approximately 78,000 clones, 60% to 75% found once. Sequencing was done on a sample of PBMCs. All receptors derive from a man in his forties in good health and CMV-seropositive. CDR3s include the opening cysteine and the closing phenylalanine or tryptophan. The order of the fields is J gene, D gene, V gene, clone size, CDR3 DNA, CDR3 protein. The D gene is left open where the match is weak. Where a row states a size, it is once, few, many or the class of an expanded clone; other rows omit it.

TRBJ2-5 - TRBV2 - TGTGCCAGCAGTTCACTTCCGGGACTCAGCAGGGAGACCCAGTACTTC CASSSLPGLSRETQYF
TRBJ2-7 - TRBV7-8 - TGTGCCAGCAGCTTATTCGCAGGGGCCTACGAGCAGTACTTC CASSLFAGAYEQYF
TRBJ2-5 - TRBV5-1 once TGCGCCAGCAGCTTGGAACAGGGTTATCGAGAGACCCAGTACTTC CASSLEQGYRETQYF
TRBJ2-7 - TRBV27 - TGTGCCAGCAGTTTAGGAAACAGGGTGTGGGACGAGCAGTACTTC CASSLGNRVWDEQYF
TRBJ1-1 - TRBV15 - TGTGCCACCAGCAGGAGTCCCGGGAACACTGAAGCTTTCTTT CATSRSPGNTEAFF
TRBJ1-6 - TRBV5-1 - TGCGCCAGCAGCTTGAGAGGGAGCTCCTATAATTCACCCCTCCACTTT CASSLRGSSYNSPLHF
TRBJ1-4 - TRBV2 - TGTGCCAGCATCTTCAATGAAAAACTGTTTTTT CASIFNEKLFF
TRBJ1-5 - TRBV5-5 - TGTGCCAGCAGCCTAGCGGGCAGCAGCAATCAGCCCCAGCATTTT CASSLAGSSNQPQHF
TRBJ2-1 TRBD2 TRBV30 - TGTGCCTGGAGTGTAGCGGGGTCCTACAATGAGCAGTTCTTC CAWSVAGSYNEQFF
TRBJ1-2 - TRBV4-1 - TGCGCCAGCAGCCAAGTTGTCGGGGGGCCTAACTATGGCTACACCTTC CASSQVVGGPNYGYTF
TRBJ1-4 - TRBV5-8 - TGTGCCAGCAGCTCCGACAGAAACCTTAATGAAAAACTGTTTTTT CASSSDRNLNEKLFF
TRBJ1-1 TRBD1 TRBV11-2 - TGTGCCAGCAGCTTGGGGACAGGGTGGGCGAACACTGAAGCTTTCTTT CASSLGTGWANTEAFF
TRBJ1-2 - TRBV18 - TGTGCCAGCTCACGACAGACCTATGGTGGCTACACCTTC CASSRQTYGGYTF
TRBJ2-4 TRBD2 TRBV5-1 - TGCGCCAGCAGCTTGGATGAGGGCGGGAGGGACATTCAGTACTTC CASSLDEGGRDIQYF
TRBJ1-5 - TRBV5-1 - TGCGCCAGCAGCTTGGGTGGCAGTCCCAATCAGCCCCAGCATTTT CASSLGGSPNQPQHF
TRBJ1-1 - TRBV5-1 once TGCGCCAGCAGCCATGATAACTTGAACACTGAAGCTTTCTTT CASSHDNLNTEAFF
TRBJ2-3 TRBD2 TRBV6-6 - TGTGCCAGCAGTTCCGCAGCGGGGGGAACAGATACGCAGTATTTT CASSSAAGGTDTQYF
TRBJ2-3 TRBD1 TRBV28 - TGTGCCAGCCGGGACAGGGGAACAGATACGCAGTATTTT CASRDRGTDTQYF
TRBJ2-6 - TRBV27 - TGTGCCAGCAGTTCCAAGTACTCCGGGGCCAACGTCCTGACTTTC CASSSKYSGANVLTF
TRBJ1-2 TRBD1 TRBV19 - TGTGCCAGTACGAAGGACAGGGCCTATGGCTACACCTTC CASTKDRAYGYTF
TRBJ1-3 - TRBV5-1 - TGCGCCAGCAGCCCATCTGGAAACACCATATATTTT CASSPSGNTIYF
TRBJ2-7 TRBD1 TRBV11-2 - TGTGCCAGCAGCCCAATCGGACAGGGGGGTTTCGAGCAGTACTTC CASSPIGQGGFEQYF
TRBJ1-1 - TRBV2 - TGTGCCAGCAGTGAAGCGCTAACCGGGACTCTTGAAGCTTTCTTT CASSEALTGTLEAFF
TRBJ1-1 TRBD1 TRBV5-1 - TGCGCCAGCAGCTTGCCGACGACAGGGGGCACTGAAGCTTTCTTT CASSLPTTGGTEAFF
TRBJ2-7 - TRBV29-1 once TGCAGCGTCCGACAGGACTCCTACGAGCAGTACTTC CSVRQDSYEQYF